In this sample, the clone carrying this T cell receptor (beta chain) turned up a few times. As yet, its antigen is unknown. The record originates from a study of CD8 T cells in ankylosing spondylitis. The study's findings and limits: There was a TCR beta motif, made of fewer than 10 highly homologous variants, that appeared characteristic of ankylosing spondylitis blood. Peripheral blood held disease-linked clones only at relatively low frequency, and these were CD8+. In synovial fluid and blood from reactive arthritis, some motif variants were previously reported. In ankylosing spondylitis patients, matched synovial fluid reportedly showed significant enrichment of disease-linked clones.

TCRdb re-called the 5' RACE reads through MiXCR, storing one row per CDR3 protein. The sample records 150,000 to 200,000 distinct CDR3 sequences, over 15% being singletons. The sequence was obtained from a male donor aged 5-30 years with ankylosing spondylitis or in good health (not recorded which). The sequencing input was blood, either unsorted or a sorted T cell fraction (not recorded which).

CDR3: CASSSMTAPFYEQYF. CDR3 bases: TGTGCCAGCAGCTCTATGACTGCCCCCTTCTACGAGCAGTACTTC. The J gene is TRBJ2-7, the V gene TRBV5-4; D gene unclear. The V and J ends lost 3 bases and 3 bases respectively, with 16 bases between them. From germline, CDR1 is SGHNT and CDR2 YYREEE (reference sequence). There are 15 residues in the CDR3.